A selection of T cell receptor beta chains follows, all from one sample in a study of blood T cell repertoires in COVID-19. The repertoire was sequenced with immunoSEQ multiplex PCR; TCRdb's copy has only in-frame clones and lacks some. The sample has 200,000 or so clones; about 82% are singletons. Sequencing was performed on peripheral blood. The source is a woman aged 25 to 39 with acute or convalescent COVID-19. The CDR3 runs from the conserved cysteine through the conserved F or W. A D gene is named only where the DNA matches it firmly. Where a row states a size, it is once, few, many or the class of an expanded clone; other rows omit it.

V gene: TRBV7-3
J gene: TRBJ1-5
clone size: few
D gene: NA
CDR3 DNA: TGTGCCAGCCCAAGGGGGAATCAGCCCCAGCATTTT
CDR3 protein: CASPRGNQPQHF

V gene: TRBV19
J gene: TRBJ1-1
clone size: NA
D gene: TRBD1
CDR3 DNA: TGTGCCAGTAGCCACATTGGACAGGGGGCGCGGAGCACTGAAGCTTTCTTT
CDR3 protein: CASSHIGQGARSTEAFF

V gene: TRBV27
J gene: TRBJ1-6
clone size: NA
D gene: NA
CDR3 DNA: TGTGCCAGTAAACCGGGACAAAATAATTCACCCCTCCACTTT
CDR3 protein: CASKPGQNNSPLHF

V gene: TRBV28
J gene: TRBJ2-5
clone size: NA
D gene: TRBD1
CDR3 DNA: TGTGCCAGCAGTTTCCCAGGGGGCTTGGGGACCCAGTACTTC
CDR3 protein: CASSFPGGLGTQYF

V gene: TRBV6-2/TRBV6-3
J gene: TRBJ1-2
clone size: once
D gene: NA
CDR3 DNA: TGTGCCAGCAGTGACCCTACGGGACGGACTATTGGCTACACCTTC
CDR3 protein: CASSDPTGRTIGYTF

V gene: TRBV7-9
J gene: TRBJ1-2
clone size: NA
D gene: TRBD1
CDR3 DNA: TGTGCCAGCAGCTCAGGGGGGACCCCTGGCTACACCTTC
CDR3 protein: CASSSGGTPGYTF

V gene: TRBV18
J gene: TRBJ1-1
clone size: NA
D gene: TRBD1
CDR3 DNA: TGTGCCAGCTCACCGGGAACTGACAGGGGGTCCACTGAAGCTTTCTTT
CDR3 protein: CASSPGTDRGSTEAFF

V gene: TRBV15
J gene: TRBJ1-2
clone size: NA
D gene: NA
CDR3 DNA: TGTGCCACCGGCAGGCTAGGCTATGGCTACACCTTC
CDR3 protein: CATGRLGYGYTF

V gene: TRBV27
J gene: TRBJ2-1
clone size: once
D gene: NA
CDR3 DNA: TGTGCCAGCAGTTTAGCGTCAAGCTCCTACAATGAGCAGTTCTTC
CDR3 protein: CASSLASSSYNEQFF

V gene: TRBV9
J gene: TRBJ1-4
clone size: NA
D gene: TRBD1
CDR3 DNA: TGTGCCAGCAGCGCCGACAGGGCTAATGAAAAACTGTTTTTT
CDR3 protein: CASSADRANEKLFF

V gene: TRBV5-1
J gene: TRBJ1-4
clone size: once
D gene: TRBD1
CDR3 DNA: TGCGCCAGCAGCTCAAGACCTGGGACAGGCAAAGGAGAAAAACTGTTTTTT
CDR3 protein: CASSSRPGTGKGEKLFF

V gene: TRBV27
J gene: TRBJ2-7
clone size: NA
D gene: TRBD1
CDR3 DNA: TGTGCCAGCAGTCCCTGGACAGGGAGCTCCTACGAGCAGTACTTC
CDR3 protein: CASSPWTGSSYEQYF

V gene: TRBV6-6
J gene: TRBJ2-5
clone size: NA
D gene: TRBD1
CDR3 DNA: TGTGCCAGCAGTTCCAGGGGGCTGGGCCAAGAGACCCAGTACTTC
CDR3 protein: CASSSRGLGQETQYF

V gene: TRBV15
J gene: TRBJ1-2
clone size: few
D gene: TRBD1
CDR3 DNA: TGTGCCACCAGCAGAGACGGGGACAGGGGCGGGATTGGGTATGGCTACACCTTC
CDR3 protein: CATSRDGDRGGIGYGYTF

V gene: TRBV18
J gene: TRBJ1-3
clone size: NA
D gene: NA
CDR3 DNA: TGTGCCAGCTCACCCCCAGGGCGAGGATCTGGAAACACCATATATTTT
CDR3 protein: CASSPPGRGSGNTIYF

V gene: TRBV30
J gene: TRBJ1-1
clone size: NA
D gene: NA
CDR3 DNA: TGTGCCTGGAGTGACCGCGGCAGGGGTTGGAACACTGAAGCTTTCTTT
CDR3 protein: CAWSDRGRGWNTEAFF

V gene: TRBV6-5
J gene: TRBJ2-7
clone size: NA
D gene: NA
CDR3 DNA: TGTGCCAGCCGGGATTTCTACGAGCAGTACTTC
CDR3 protein: CASRDFYEQYF

V gene: TRBV7-2
J gene: TRBJ2-5
clone size: NA
D gene: NA
CDR3 DNA: TGTGCCAGCAGCTTAGTTCCAGGGGGGGAGACCCAGTACTTC
CDR3 protein: CASSLVPGGETQYF

V gene: TRBV5-1
J gene: TRBJ1-1
clone size: NA
D gene: TRBD1
CDR3 DNA: TGCGCCAGCAGCTCACAGGGGTTGTCTGAAGCTTTCTTT
CDR3 protein: CASSSQGLSEAFF

V gene: TRBV3-1/TRBV3-2
J gene: TRBJ1-2
clone size: NA
D gene: NA
CDR3 DNA: TGTGCCAGCAGCCCCGCAGGGAATGGCTACACCTTC
CDR3 protein: CASSPAGNGYTF

V gene: TRBV27
J gene: TRBJ1-5
clone size: NA
D gene: NA
CDR3 DNA: TGTGCCAGCAGTTATCAGGGTAGCAATCAGCCCCAGCATTTT
CDR3 protein: CASSYQGSNQPQHF

V gene: TRBV24-1
J gene: TRBJ2-2
clone size: NA
D gene: NA
CDR3 DNA: TGTGCCACCAGTGATTTTGCGGCAGGGTCGAACACCGGGGAGCTGTTTTTT
CDR3 protein: CATSDFAAGSNTGELFF

V gene: TRBV24-1
J gene: TRBJ2-1
clone size: NA
D gene: NA
CDR3 DNA: TGTGCCACCAGTGCCACACCGATTCACAATGAGCAGTTCTTC
CDR3 protein: CATSATPIHNEQFF

V gene: TRBV19
J gene: TRBJ1-3
clone size: NA
D gene: NA
CDR3 DNA: TGTGCCAGTAGTATCGTCGCGGGACCTGGAAACACCATATATTTT
CDR3 protein: CASSIVAGPGNTIYF

V gene: TRBV4-1
J gene: TRBJ2-1
clone size: NA
D gene: NA
CDR3 DNA: TGCGCCAGCAGCCAAGAAGATTACAGTGAGCAGTTCTTC
CDR3 protein: CASSQEDYSEQFF

V gene: TRBV7-3
J gene: TRBJ2-6
clone size: NA
D gene: TRBD1
CDR3 DNA: TGTGCCAGCAGCTCGGGTCCAGGGGGCGTTGGTGGGGCCAACGTCCTGACTTTC
CDR3 protein: CASSSGPGGVGGANVLTF

V gene: TRBV19
J gene: TRBJ2-2
clone size: NA
D gene: NA
CDR3 DNA: TGTGCCAGTATTGGGGAGTGGAACACCGGGGAGCTGTTTTTT
CDR3 protein: CASIGEWNTGELFF

V gene: TRBV5-6
J gene: TRBJ1-1
clone size: NA
D gene: TRBD1
CDR3 DNA: TGTGCCAGCAGCTTGGGGGGACAGGGAGGTGAAGCTTTCTTT
CDR3 protein: CASSLGGQGGEAFF

V gene: TRBV15
J gene: TRBJ2-3
clone size: NA
D gene: NA
CDR3 DNA: TGTGCCACCAGCAGAGTACAGGGTATGCGCACAGATACGCAGTATTTT
CDR3 protein: CATSRVQGMRTDTQYF

V gene: TRBV27
J gene: TRBJ2-1
clone size: NA
D gene: TRBD2
CDR3 DNA: TGTGCCAGCAGCTCCCCTACCGCGGGACTAGCGGGAGGGCACTACAATGAGCAGTTCTTC
CDR3 protein: CASSSPTAGLAGGHYNEQFF

V gene: TRBV5-8
J gene: TRBJ1-1
clone size: NA
D gene: TRBD1
CDR3 DNA: TGTGCCAGCAGATTGACAGGGGGTTCGTCTTTCTTT
CDR3 protein: CASRLTGGSSFF

V gene: TRBV6-5
J gene: TRBJ1-5
clone size: NA
D gene: TRBD1
CDR3 DNA: TGTGCCAGCAGTTCGGGACAGGGGAGGCAGCCCCAGCATTTT
CDR3 protein: CASSSGQGRQPQHF

V gene: TRBV28
J gene: TRBJ1-2
clone size: NA
D gene: NA
CDR3 DNA: TGTGCCAGCAGCCCCACTACTAACTATGGCTACACCTTC
CDR3 protein: CASSPTTNYGYTF

V gene: TRBV3-1/TRBV3-2
J gene: TRBJ1-1
clone size: NA
D gene: NA
CDR3 DNA: TGTGCCAGCGGGGAGAGACAGAACACTGAAGCTTTCTTT
CDR3 protein: CASGERQNTEAFF

V gene: TRBV10-3
J gene: TRBJ1-2
clone size: NA
D gene: TRBD1
CDR3 DNA: TGTGCCATCGAGGGACAGGGTAAATTTAACTATGGCTACACCTTC
CDR3 protein: CAIEGQGKFNYGYTF

V gene: TRBV29-1
J gene: TRBJ1-3
clone size: NA
D gene: NA
CDR3 DNA: TGCAGCGGGGCGTCAGGGGTCTCTGGAAACACCATATATTTT
CDR3 protein: CSGASGVSGNTIYF

V gene: TRBV19
J gene: TRBJ1-5
clone size: NA
D gene: NA
CDR3 DNA: TGTGCCAGTAGTCCTCTCGATCAGCCCCAGCATTTT
CDR3 protein: CASSPLDQPQHF

V gene: TRBV5-1
J gene: TRBJ1-3
clone size: NA
D gene: TRBD1
CDR3 DNA: TGCGCCAGCAGCTCCGGACAGGAAATGAACACCATATATTTT
CDR3 protein: CASSSGQEMNTIYF

V gene: TRBV30
J gene: TRBJ2-4
clone size: NA
D gene: TRBD2
CDR3 DNA: TGTGCCTGGAGTCTTGACCGCGGGATCCAGAGCGGTGTGGGAGGGCCTCAGTACTTC
CDR3 protein: CAWSLDRGIQSGVGGPQYF

V gene: TRBV20-1
J gene: TRBJ1-4
clone size: NA
D gene: NA
CDR3 DNA: TGCAGTGCCCCTTTTAATGAAAAACTGTTTTTT
CDR3 protein: CSAPFNEKLFF

V gene: TRBV27
J gene: TRBJ2-1
clone size: few
D gene: NA
CDR3 DNA: TGTGCCAGCAGTTCGCGTCTTTTGGATGAGCAGTTCTTC
CDR3 protein: CASSSRLLDEQFF

V gene: TRBV6-5
J gene: TRBJ1-1
clone size: once
D gene: TRBD1
CDR3 DNA: TGTGCCAGCAGTTACTCGATTTCAACAGGGGTCACTGAAGCTTTCTTT
CDR3 protein: CASSYSISTGVTEAFF

V gene: TRBV27
J gene: TRBJ2-1
clone size: NA
D gene: TRBD1
CDR3 DNA: TGTGCCAGCACCCGGGTCCGGGACAGGGTAGCGAGGACAGGGGATGAGCAGTTCTTC
CDR3 protein: CASTRVRDRVARTGDEQFF

V gene: TRBV20-1
J gene: TRBJ2-3
clone size: NA
D gene: TRBD2
CDR3 DNA: TGCAGTGCTAGTAAAATAGCGGGACACACAGATACGCAGTATTTT
CDR3 protein: CSASKIAGHTDTQYF

V gene: TRBV19
J gene: TRBJ1-2
clone size: NA
D gene: TRBD1
CDR3 DNA: TGTGCCAGTAGTGACAGGGCCTATGGCTACACCTTC
CDR3 protein: CASSDRAYGYTF

V gene: TRBV7-2
J gene: TRBJ1-1
clone size: NA
D gene: NA
CDR3 DNA: TGTGCCAGCAGCTTAAACCGAGGCGGGCGGTTGAACACTGAAGCTTTCTTT
CDR3 protein: CASSLNRGGRLNTEAFF

V gene: TRBV27
J gene: TRBJ2-6
clone size: NA
D gene: NA
CDR3 DNA: TGTGCCAGCAGTTTATCTCTACCACAGGGTAGTTATCCCTCTGGGGCCAACGTCCTGACTTTC
CDR3 protein: CASSLSLPQGSYPSGANVLTF

V gene: TRBV19
J gene: TRBJ2-5
clone size: NA
D gene: NA
CDR3 DNA: TGTGCCAGTAGTATTGAAGGAGGGGAGGCCCAGTACTTC
CDR3 protein: CASSIEGGEAQYF

V gene: TRBV12-3/TRBV12-4
J gene: TRBJ1-5
clone size: NA
D gene: NA
CDR3 DNA: TGTGCCAGCACCCGGTCCAGCAATCAGCCCCAGCATTTT
CDR3 protein: CASTRSSNQPQHF

V gene: TRBV11-3
J gene: TRBJ2-2
clone size: NA
D gene: NA
CDR3 DNA: TGTGCCAGCAGCTTAGTAGGCGGCGGGGCCGGGGAGCTGTTTTTT
CDR3 protein: CASSLVGGGAGELFF

V gene: TRBV7-9
J gene: TRBJ1-4
clone size: NA
D gene: TRBD1
CDR3 DNA: TGTGCCAGCAGCCGCAGGGGGCTTAATGAAAAACTGTTTTTT
CDR3 protein: CASSRRGLNEKLFF

V gene: TRBV19
J gene: TRBJ1-1
clone size: NA
D gene: TRBD1
CDR3 DNA: TGTGCCAGTCTATTGGGGACAGGGGCTCACACTGAAGCTTTCTTT
CDR3 protein: CASLLGTGAHTEAFF

V gene: TRBV29-1
J gene: TRBJ2-1
clone size: NA
D gene: NA
CDR3 DNA: TGCAGCGTTGGGAATACAGCCGGGGTATACAATGAGCAGTTCTTC
CDR3 protein: CSVGNTAGVYNEQFF

V gene: TRBV20-1
J gene: TRBJ1-2
clone size: NA
D gene: TRBD1
CDR3 DNA: TGCAGTGCTAGTCGGGGGGACAGGGGGTGCGTGGGCTACACCTTC
CDR3 protein: CSASRGDRGCVGYTF

V gene: TRBV7-9
J gene: TRBJ2-7
clone size: NA
D gene: NA
CDR3 DNA: TGTGCCAGCAGTCAAGAGGTCTTCTCCTACGAGCAGTACTTC
CDR3 protein: CASSQEVFSYEQYF

V gene: TRBV9
J gene: TRBJ2-1
clone size: NA
D gene: NA
CDR3 DNA: TGTGCCAGCAGCGTTGAGTCAGGTCCCTACAATGAGCAGTTCTTC
CDR3 protein: CASSVESGPYNEQFF

V gene: TRBV3-1/TRBV3-2
J gene: TRBJ1-2
clone size: NA
D gene: TRBD1
CDR3 DNA: TGTGCCAGCAGCCAAGGGGCTCAGGGGGCTCTAGGAGGCTACACCTTC
CDR3 protein: CASSQGAQGALGGYTF